This TCR beta chain derives from a study of cytomegalovirus exposure and HLA in healthy donors. The CDR3 runs 16 residues. V lost 4 bases to trimming and J lost 0 bases; unmatched junction nucleotides: 4. CDR1 SGHKS and CDR2 YYEKEE come from the germline V gene (reference sequence). The study ran its PCR with 60 Vbeta and 13 Jbeta primers. Using immunoSEQ multiplex PCR, the repertoire was profiled, and TCRdb retains in-frame clones only, with some absent. The table has about 160,000 clones, approximately 70% seen once; the top ten hold roughly 6.6%. The chain has TRBV5-5 and TRBJ2-7, with 13 bases lining up with TRBD2. Sequences were obtained from PBMCs. The TCR comes from a man in his forties in good health and CMV-seropositive. The CDR3 region is CASSAGTSGVSYEQYF. CDR3 nucleotides: TGTGCCAGCAGCGCCGGGACTAGCGGGGTCTCCTACGAGCAGTACTTC. Variable domain in full (rest from reference TRBV5-5 and TRBJ2-7): DAGVTQSPTHLIKTRGQQVTLRCSPISGHKSVSWYQQVLGQGPQFIFQYYEKEERGRGNFPDRFSARQFPNYSSELNVNALLLGDSALYLCASSAGTSGVSYEQYFGPGTRLTVT.